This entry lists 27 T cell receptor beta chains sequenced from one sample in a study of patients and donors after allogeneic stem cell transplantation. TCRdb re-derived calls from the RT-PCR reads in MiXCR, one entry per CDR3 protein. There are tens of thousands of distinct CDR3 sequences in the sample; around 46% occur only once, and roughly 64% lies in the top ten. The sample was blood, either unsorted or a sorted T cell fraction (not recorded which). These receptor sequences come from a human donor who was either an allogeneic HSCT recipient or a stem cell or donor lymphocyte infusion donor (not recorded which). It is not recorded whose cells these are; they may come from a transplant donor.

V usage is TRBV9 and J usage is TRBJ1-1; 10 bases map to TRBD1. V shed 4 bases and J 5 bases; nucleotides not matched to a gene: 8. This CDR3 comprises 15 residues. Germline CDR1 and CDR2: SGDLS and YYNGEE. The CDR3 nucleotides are TGTGCCAGCAGCCCCCAAGACAGGGGGCGGACTGAAGCTTTCTTT. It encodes CASSPQDRGRTEAFF. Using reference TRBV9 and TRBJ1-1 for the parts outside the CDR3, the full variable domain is DSGVTQTPKHLITATGQRVTLRCSPRSGDLSVYWYQQSLDQGLQFLIQYYNGEERAKGNILERFSAQQFPDLHSELNLSSLELGDSALYFCASSPQDRGRTEAFFGQGTRLTVV.

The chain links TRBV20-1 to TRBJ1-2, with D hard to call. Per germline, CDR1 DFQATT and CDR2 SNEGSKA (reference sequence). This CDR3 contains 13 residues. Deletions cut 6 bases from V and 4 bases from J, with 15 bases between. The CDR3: CSAIPPGRYGYTF. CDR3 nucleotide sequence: TGCAGTGCAATACCGCCCGGTCGCTATGGCTACACCTTC.

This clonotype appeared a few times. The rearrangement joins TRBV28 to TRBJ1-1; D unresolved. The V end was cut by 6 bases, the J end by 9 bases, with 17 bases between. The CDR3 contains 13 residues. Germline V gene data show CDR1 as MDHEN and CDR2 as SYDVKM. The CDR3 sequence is CASSRGLRVKAFF. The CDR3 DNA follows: TGTGCCAGCAGCCGCGGACTGCGCGTCAAAGCTTTCTTT.

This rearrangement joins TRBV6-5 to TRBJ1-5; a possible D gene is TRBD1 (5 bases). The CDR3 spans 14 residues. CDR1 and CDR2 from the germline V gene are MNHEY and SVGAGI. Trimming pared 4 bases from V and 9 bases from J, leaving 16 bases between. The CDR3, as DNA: TGTGCCAGCAGTTCAGCGGGGCCGAAGCGGCCCCAGCATTTT. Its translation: CASSSAGPKRPQHF.

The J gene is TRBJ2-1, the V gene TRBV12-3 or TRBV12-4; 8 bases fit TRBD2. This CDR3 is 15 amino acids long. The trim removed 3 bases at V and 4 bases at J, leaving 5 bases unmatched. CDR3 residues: CASSLIAGYYNEQFF. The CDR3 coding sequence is TGTGCCAGCAGTTTGATAGCGGGATATTACAATGAGCAGTTCTTC.

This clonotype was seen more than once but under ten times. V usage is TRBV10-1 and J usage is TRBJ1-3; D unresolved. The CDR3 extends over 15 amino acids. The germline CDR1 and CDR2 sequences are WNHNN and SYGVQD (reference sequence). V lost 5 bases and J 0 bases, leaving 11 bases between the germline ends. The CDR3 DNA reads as TGCGCCAGCAGTCAGGAGTCTTTCTCTGGAAACACCATATATTTT. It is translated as CASSQESFSGNTIYF.

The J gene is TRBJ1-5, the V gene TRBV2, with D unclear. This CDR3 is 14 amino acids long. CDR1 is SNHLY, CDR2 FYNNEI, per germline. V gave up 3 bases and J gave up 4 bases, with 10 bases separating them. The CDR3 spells CASSDRTLNQPQHF. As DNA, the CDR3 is TGTGCCAGCAGTGATCGAACGCTTAATCAGCCCCAGCATTTT. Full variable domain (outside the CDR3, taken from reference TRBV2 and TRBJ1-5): EPEVTQTPSHQVTQMGQEVILRCVPISNHLYFYWYRQILGQKVEFLVSFYNNEISEKSEIFDDQFSVERPDGSNFTLKIRSTKLEDSAMYFCASSDRTLNQPQHFGDGTRLSIL.

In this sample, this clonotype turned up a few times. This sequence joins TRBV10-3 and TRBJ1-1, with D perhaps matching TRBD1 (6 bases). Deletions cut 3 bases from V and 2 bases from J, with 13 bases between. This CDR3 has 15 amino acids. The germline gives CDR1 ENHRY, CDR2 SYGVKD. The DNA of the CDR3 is TGTGCCATCAGTGACCGGGACAAGGAAAACACTGAAGCTTTCTTT. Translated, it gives CAISDRDKENTEAFF.

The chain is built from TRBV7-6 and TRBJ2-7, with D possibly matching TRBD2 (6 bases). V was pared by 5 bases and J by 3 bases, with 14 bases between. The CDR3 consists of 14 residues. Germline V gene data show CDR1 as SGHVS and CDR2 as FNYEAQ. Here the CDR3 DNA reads TGTGCCAGCAGCCCCTTGGACTATGGCTACGAGCAGTACTTC. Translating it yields CASSPLDYGYEQYF.

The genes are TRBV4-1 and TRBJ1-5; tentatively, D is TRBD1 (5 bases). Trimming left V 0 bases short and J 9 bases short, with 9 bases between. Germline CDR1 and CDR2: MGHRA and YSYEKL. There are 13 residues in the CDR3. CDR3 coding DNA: TGCGCCAGCAGCCAAGAAGGGGATAGGCCCCAGCATTTT. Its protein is CASSQEGDRPQHF.

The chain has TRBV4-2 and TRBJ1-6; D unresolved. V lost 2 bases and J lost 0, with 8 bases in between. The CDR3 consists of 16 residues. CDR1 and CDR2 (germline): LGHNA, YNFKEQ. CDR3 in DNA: TGTGCCAGCAGCCAATCGGCCATCTCCTATAATTCACCCCTCCACTTT. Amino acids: CASSQSAISYNSPLHF.

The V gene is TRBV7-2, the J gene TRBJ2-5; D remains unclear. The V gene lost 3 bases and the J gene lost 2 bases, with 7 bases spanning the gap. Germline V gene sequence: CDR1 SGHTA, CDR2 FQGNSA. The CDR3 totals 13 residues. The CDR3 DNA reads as TGTGCCAGCAGCTTTAACAGTCAAGAGACCCAGTACTTC. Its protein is CASSFNSQETQYF.

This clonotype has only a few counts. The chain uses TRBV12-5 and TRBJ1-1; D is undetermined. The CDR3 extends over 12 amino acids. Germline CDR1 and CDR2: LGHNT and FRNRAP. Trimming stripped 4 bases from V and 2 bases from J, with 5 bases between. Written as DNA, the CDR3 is TGTGCTAGTGGTTACGGAAACACTGAAGCTTTCTTT. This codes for CASGYGNTEAFF.

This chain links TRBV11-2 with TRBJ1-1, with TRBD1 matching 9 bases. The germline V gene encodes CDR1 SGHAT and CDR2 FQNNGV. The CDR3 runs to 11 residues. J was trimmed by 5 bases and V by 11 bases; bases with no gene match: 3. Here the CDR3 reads CAVGQGTEAFF. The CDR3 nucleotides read TGTGCCGTAGGACAGGGGACTGAAGCTTTCTTT.

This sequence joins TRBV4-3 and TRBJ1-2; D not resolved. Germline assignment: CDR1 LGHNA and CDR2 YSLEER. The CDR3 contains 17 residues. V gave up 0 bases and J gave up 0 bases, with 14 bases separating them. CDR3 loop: CASSQDFPGSTNYGYTF. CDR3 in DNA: TGCGCCAGCAGCCAAGATTTCCCCGGCAGCACTAACTATGGCTACACCTTC.

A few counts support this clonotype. The CDR3 here is CASSLPGGNSPLHF. The CDR3 DNA is TGTGCCAGCAGCTTGCCTGGGGGGAATTCACCCCTCCACTTT. The rearrangement links TRBV5-6 to TRBJ1-6; tentative D call: TRBD1 (5 bases). CDR3 size: 14 residues. CDR1 and CDR2 from the germline V gene are SGHDT and YYEEEE. V was clipped by 1 base and J by 7 bases, with 9 bases between them. The variable domain in full, completed from reference TRBV5-6 and TRBJ1-6, reads DAGVTQSPTHLIKTRGQQVTLRCSPKSGHDTVSWYQQALGQGPQFIFQYYEEEERQRGNFPDRFSGHQFPNYSSELNVNALLLGDSALYLCASSLPGGNSPLHFGNGTRLTVT.

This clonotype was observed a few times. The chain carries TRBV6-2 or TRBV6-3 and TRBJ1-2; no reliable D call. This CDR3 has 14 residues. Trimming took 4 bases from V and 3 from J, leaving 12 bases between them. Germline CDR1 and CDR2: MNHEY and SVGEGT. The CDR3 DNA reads TGTGCCAGCAGTTTTGGCAGGAATTACTATGGCTACACCTTC. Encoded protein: CASSFGRNYYGYTF.

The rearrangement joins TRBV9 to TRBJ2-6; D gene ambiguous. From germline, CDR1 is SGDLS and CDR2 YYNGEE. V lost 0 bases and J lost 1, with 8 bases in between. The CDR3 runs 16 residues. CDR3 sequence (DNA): TGTGCCAGCAGCGTAGCTACAGATTCTGGGGCCAACGTCCTGACTTTC. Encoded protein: CASSVATDSGANVLTF. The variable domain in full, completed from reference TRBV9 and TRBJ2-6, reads DSGVTQTPKHLITATGQRVTLRCSPRSGDLSVYWYQQSLDQGLQFLIQYYNGEERAKGNILERFSAQQFPDLHSELNLSSLELGDSALYFCASSVATDSGANVLTFGAGSRLTVL.

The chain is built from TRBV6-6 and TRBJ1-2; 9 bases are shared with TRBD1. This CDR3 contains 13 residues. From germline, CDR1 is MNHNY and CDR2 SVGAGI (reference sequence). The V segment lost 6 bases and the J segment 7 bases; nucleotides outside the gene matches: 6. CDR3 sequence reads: CASRRQGDGGYTF. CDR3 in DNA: TGTGCCAGCAGGCGACAGGGGGATGGTGGCTACACCTTC.

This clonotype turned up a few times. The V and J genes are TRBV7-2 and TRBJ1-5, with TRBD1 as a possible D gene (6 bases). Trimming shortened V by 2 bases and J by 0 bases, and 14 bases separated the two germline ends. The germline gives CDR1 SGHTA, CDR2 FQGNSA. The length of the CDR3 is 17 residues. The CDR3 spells CASSLIGGSDSNQPQHF. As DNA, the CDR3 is TGTGCCAGCAGCTTAATAGGGGGGAGCGATAGCAATCAGCCCCAGCATTTT.

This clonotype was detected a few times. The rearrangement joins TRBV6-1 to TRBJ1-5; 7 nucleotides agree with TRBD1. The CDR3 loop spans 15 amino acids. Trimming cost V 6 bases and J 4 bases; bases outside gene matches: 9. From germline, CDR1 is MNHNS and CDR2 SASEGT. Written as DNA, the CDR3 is TGTGCCAGCAGCGAAAGCTGGGACAGAAATCAGCCCCAGCATTTT. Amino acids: CASSESWDRNQPQHF.

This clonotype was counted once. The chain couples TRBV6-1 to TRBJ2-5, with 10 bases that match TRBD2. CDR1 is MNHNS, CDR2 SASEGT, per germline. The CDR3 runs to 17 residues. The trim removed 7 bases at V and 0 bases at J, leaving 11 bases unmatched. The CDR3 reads CASILGLTSGYQETQYF. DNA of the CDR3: TGTGCCAGCATTTTAGGACTGACTAGCGGGTACCAAGAGACCCAGTACTTC.

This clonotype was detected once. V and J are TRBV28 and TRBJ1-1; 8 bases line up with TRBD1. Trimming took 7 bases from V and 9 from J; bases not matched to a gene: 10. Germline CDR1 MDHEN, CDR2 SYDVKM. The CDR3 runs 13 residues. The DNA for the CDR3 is TGTGCCAGCAAACCAGAGGACAGGGTAAAAGCTTTCTTT. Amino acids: CASKPEDRVKAFF.

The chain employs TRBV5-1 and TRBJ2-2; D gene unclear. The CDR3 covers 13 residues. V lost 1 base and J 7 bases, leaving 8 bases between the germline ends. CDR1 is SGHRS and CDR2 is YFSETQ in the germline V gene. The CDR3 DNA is TGCGCCAGCAGCTTGACAGATGGCGGGGAGCTGTTTTTT. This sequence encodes CASSLTDGGELFF.

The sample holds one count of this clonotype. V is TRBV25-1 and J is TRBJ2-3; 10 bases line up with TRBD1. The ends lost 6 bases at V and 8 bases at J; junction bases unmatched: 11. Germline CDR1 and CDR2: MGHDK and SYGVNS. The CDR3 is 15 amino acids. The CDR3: CASRSGTGAQTTQYF. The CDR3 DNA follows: TGTGCCAGCAGATCCGGGACAGGGGCCCAAACTACGCAGTATTTT. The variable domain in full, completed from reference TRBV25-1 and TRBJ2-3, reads EADIYQTPRYLVIGTGKKITLECSQTMGHDKMYWYQQDPGMELHLIHYSYGVNSTEKGDLSSESTVSRIRTEHFPLTLESARPSHTSQYLCASRSGTGAQTTQYFGPGTRLTVL.

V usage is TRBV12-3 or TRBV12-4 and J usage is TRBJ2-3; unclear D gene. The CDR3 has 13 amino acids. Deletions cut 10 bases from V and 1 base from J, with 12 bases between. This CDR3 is CATSSAGTDTQYF. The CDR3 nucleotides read TGTGCCACCTCCTCTGCGGGCACAGATACGCAGTATTTT.

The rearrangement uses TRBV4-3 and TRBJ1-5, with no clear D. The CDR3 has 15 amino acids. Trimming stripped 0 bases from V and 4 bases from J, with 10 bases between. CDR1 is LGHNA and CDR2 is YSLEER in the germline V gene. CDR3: CASSQDLNLNQPQHF. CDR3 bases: TGCGCCAGCAGCCAAGACCTGAACCTAAATCAGCCCCAGCATTTT.